The TCR beta chain under discussion was sequenced for a study of identical twins. One entry per CDR3 protein, called by TCRdb with MiXCR from the 5' RACE reads. Here the sample spans around 670,000 distinct CDR3 sequences, over 5% being singletons. This clonotype was detected a few times. V dropped 5 bases and J dropped 2; count of bases not matched to a gene: 3. The CDR3 extends over 14 amino acids. Germline V CDR1 and CDR2: SEHNR, FQNEAQ (reference sequence). The sequenced sample consisted of naive T cells sorted from blood. The genes are TRBV7-9 and TRBJ2-7; TRBD1 matches 10 bases. The receptor comes from a young man in good health. This CDR3 reads CASSTGQGPYEQYF. The CDR3 DNA reads as TGTGCCAGCAGCACGGGACAGGGGCCCTACGAGCAGTACTTC.